The entry that follows covers one TCR beta chain sequence. Its antigen has not been determined. Base qualities are not at hand, and no much larger clone is one base apart. The High Capacity cDNA Reverse Transcription Kit was used to reverse transcribe all of the isolated RNA, meaning that expressed TCRB transcripts were what got sequenced. Deep immunoSEQ sequencing was applied to naive, central memory and regulatory T cell samples, giving an average of roughly 3.5 million total reads per sample. Sorted cells were lysed in RLT buffer, and RNA was extracted using DNase-treated RNeasy Micro or Mini kits according to cell number. To prevent cross-contamination, every cell subset was processed on its own, while patient and healthy donor samples were processed together. The immunoSEQ multiplex PCR was used to amplify TCRB sequences from cDNA, yielding 87-bp fragments that span the CDR3 region. The amplicons were sequenced using the Illumina HiSeq platform. In the authors' own workflow: PCR bias was computationally corrected using synthetic template baselines, reads within Hamming distance 2 were collapsed, and singletons that could not be merged were discarded. Reads were aligned against IMGT so that V, D and J genes, CDR3 length and insertions or deletions at six rearrangement sites could be assigned. Within each subset, clonotype counts were normalized to the number of sorted cells before true diversity and Gini coefficients were calculated with the tcR R package. The overlap coefficient, calculated on TCRB nucleotide sequences, was used to quantify repertoire sharing. In TCRdb, the immuneACCESS table is reduced to in-frame sequences with V and J assigned. These tables do not hold every clone; where another copy was compared, an unresolved V gene accounts for under half, and the others remain unexplained. D and trimming were read from the DNA, whereas the V and J calls and clone size are those reported in that table. This sample holds some 44,000 clones; 66% were observed only once. The top ten hold about 2.1% of the sample.

The data were obtained in a study of beta chain features in type 1 diabetes (dated by TCRdb to 2017 to 2018). About the full investigation: No differences in mean age, gender distribution, total cell number or subset yield were found between patients and healthy donors. A total of 100 million to 110 million sorted cells were examined across all samples, and a strong correlation was observed between cell number per subset and RNA yield. In the study, TCRB repertoires of sorted circulating CD4+ T cell subsets from recently diagnosed type 1 diabetes patients were compared with those of matched healthy donors. Naive and central memory subsets were obtained from all 28 donors, but regulatory and stem cell-like memory subsets were isolated from only 8 patients and roughly 8 healthy donors.

Each donor gave one peripheral blood draw, averaging approximately 0.12 L, which was collected into heparinised tubes. A BD FACSAria II and a panel including CD45RO, CCR7, CD25, CD127, CD95 and CD27 were used to sort naive, central memory, regulatory and stem cell-like memory CD4+ T cells. Purity was above 98% for every sorted population. PBMCs were isolated immediately by Lymphoprep density gradient centrifugation and stained directly without culture. So that batch effects would be minimized, each experiment stained and sorted samples in pairs, pairing one healthy donor with one patient. The germline V gene (reference sequence) specifies SEHNR as CDR1 and FQNEAQ as CDR2. V is cut back by 5 bases and J by 4 bases, with 3 bases in the junction unmatched. CDR3 length: 14 amino acids, cysteine to phenylalanine. Only the CDR3 part of the read is kept: 42 bases, read in frame from the first base. Findings and caveats that apply to the study as a whole: Shorter templates might have been favored by PCR, but patient and control samples were amplified and corrected together, so both groups would have been affected equally by any skew. Type 1 diabetes patients showed a moderate but significant shortening of TCRB CDR3 length in all four CD4+ subsets. Fewer insertions and more nucleotide deletions at VDJ recombination sites were observed in patients with type 1 diabetes, implying thymic rearrangement abnormalities. HLA sub-analyses involved small numbers of individuals, so any influence of HLA type on TCRB rearrangement remained unresolved. Because cDNA was sequenced instead of genomic DNA, highly expressing activated cells could be over-represented, though the groups showed no difference in activation or CD3 levels. Naive, central memory and regulatory TCRB repertoires appeared to be more similar among patients than among healthy donors.

Sequenced: Tregs from blood. The sample's cell subset or site label is to be understood as: regulatory CD4+ T cells. The source of this sequence is a woman between 18 and 29 years old with type 1 diabetes. The chain uses TRBV7-9 and TRBJ1-5; the junction holds 9 bases that match TRBD1. The CDR3 reads as follows: CASSADRGNQPQHF. DNA sequence: TGTGCCAGCAGCGCCGACAGGGGGAATCAGCCCCAGCATTTT.